The subject of this entry is one T cell receptor beta chain. The protocol was immunoSEQ multiplex PCR, while the TCRdb copy is restricted to in-frame clones and leaves out a portion. The repertoire consists of about 63,000 clones, with more than 70% occurring once and the leading ten covering 1% to 1.5%. This specimen belongs to a study of cytomegalovirus exposure and HLA in healthy donors. Sequenced sample: PBMCs. The receptor was isolated from a woman aged 18-29 years in good health and CMV-seronegative.

The CDR3 sequence is CASRPHPRGSGANVLTF. The DNA of the CDR3 is TGTGCCAGCAGACCTCATCCCAGGGGATCTGGGGCCAACGTCCTGACTTTC. This chain joins TRBV7-9 and TRBJ2-6; D perhaps matches TRBD1 (6 bases). Trimming cost V 6 bases and J 1 base, with 16 bases left between them. CDR1 is SEHNR, CDR2 FQNEAQ, per germline (reference sequence). The length of the CDR3 is 17 residues.